The 29 T cell receptor beta chains listed next were all sequenced from one sample in a study of cytomegalovirus exposure and HLA in healthy donors. Amplification used 60 Vbeta primers and 13 Jbeta primers. Sequencing was performed with immunoSEQ multiplex PCR; in TCRdb, only in-frame clones are kept and a portion is missing. The sample carries roughly 60,000 clones, about two thirds recorded once. Sequencing was carried out using PBMCs. The receptors stem from a woman aged 60-70 years in good health and CMV-seropositive.

The gene calls are TRBV4-3 and TRBJ1-6, with TRBD1 as a possible D gene (6 bases). Germline V CDR1 and CDR2: LGHNA, YSLEER. This CDR3 contains 17 residues. Trimming left V 0 bases short and J 0 bases short, with 9 bases between. The CDR3 DNA reads TGCGCCAGCAGCCAAGAAGAAGGGGGCTCCTATAATTCACCCCTCCACTTT. Translation: CASSQEEGGSYNSPLHF.

The chain carries TRBV12-5 and TRBJ1-5; 7 nucleotides align to TRBD1. V shed 6 bases and J 2 bases; nucleotides not matched to a gene: 19. Looked up from germline, CDR1 is LGHNT and CDR2 is FRNRAP. This CDR3 is built from 19 residues. Written as DNA, the CDR3 is TGTGCTAGTGGACACTTTGACAGGGCGCTATCTGGGGGCAATCAGCCCCAGCATTTT. This gives the protein CASGHFDRALSGGNQPQHF.

This clone showed up just a few times. The gene calls are TRBV4-3 and TRBJ2-7, with no clear D. CDR1 LGHNA and CDR2 YSLEER come from the germline V gene. The germline V and J ends were trimmed by 4 bases and 5 bases, with 15 bases remaining between them. The CDR3 spans 14 residues. CDR3 sequence: CASSLRFGDNEQYF. DNA for the CDR3: TGCGCCAGCAGCCTTCGGTTTGGTGACAACGAGCAGTACTTC.

The DNA for the CDR3 is TGCAGCGTTGGGCAGGGGGCAGGCTATGGCTACACCTTC. The encoded protein is CSVGQGAGYGYTF. The V call is TRBV29-1, the J call TRBJ1-2; the match to TRBD1 covers 8 bases. Germline values: CDR1 SQVTM, CDR2 ANQGSEA. The CDR3 consists of 13 residues. V was pared by 4 bases and J by 4 bases, with 5 bases of the junction left unmatched.

The genes are TRBV7-2 and TRBJ2-7, with 10 nucleotides matching TRBD1. This CDR3 is built from 13 residues. V was pared by 8 bases and J by 7 bases, with 8 bases of the junction left unmatched. Looked up from germline, CDR1 is SGHTA and CDR2 is FQGNSA. The DNA for the CDR3 is TGTGCCAGCGTGACAGGGGGCGCGGATGAGCAGTACTTC. Protein product: CASVTGGADEQYF.

This chain joins TRBV27 and TRBJ2-7; TRBD1 matches 7 bases. With V trimmed by 6 bases and J by 0 bases, 5 bases remained unmatched. The CDR3 is 14 residues long. Per the germline V gene, CDR1 is MNHEY and CDR2 is SMNVEV (reference sequence). The CDR3 loop reads CASRLQGSSYEQYF. CDR3 in DNA: TGTGCCAGCAGACTACAGGGGAGCTCCTACGAGCAGTACTTC.

The chain is built from TRBV7-3 and TRBJ2-1, with 10 bases fitting TRBD2. This CDR3 is 15 amino acids long. V lost 4 bases and J lost 3; bases outside the gene matches: 3. Germline V lookup: CDR1 SGHTA, CDR2 FQGTGA. CDR3 bases: TGTGCCAGCAGCTCCTTAGCGGGGGGCTACAATGAGCAGTTCTTC. As protein: CASSSLAGGYNEQFF.

This chain joins TRBV11-2 and TRBJ2-7; TRBD1 aligns across 7 bases. The CDR3 has 16 amino acids. Germline V CDR1 and CDR2: SGHAT, FQNNGV. J lost 4 bases, V lost 1 base, and 10 bases had no gene match. The CDR3 DNA reads as TGTGCCAGCAGCTTAGCCCTTGACAGGGTATCATACGAGCAGTACTTC. It is translated as CASSLALDRVSYEQYF. Based on the CDR3 plus reference TRBV11-2 and TRBJ2-7, the full variable domain is EAGVAQSPRYKIIEKRQSVAFWCNPISGHATLYWYQQILGQGPKLLIQFQNNGVVDDSQLPKDRFSAERLKGVDSTLKIQPAKLEDSAVYLCASSLALDRVSYEQYFGPGTRLTVT.

This chain uses TRBV7-2 with TRBJ1-3; D may be TRBD1 (5 bases). The length of the CDR3 is 13 residues. From germline, CDR1 is SGHTA and CDR2 FQGNSA. Trimming left V 5 bases short and J 3 bases short, with 8 bases between. Here the CDR3 reads CASSPQGGNTIYF. The CDR3 bases are TGTGCCAGCAGCCCCCAGGGTGGAAACACCATATATTTT. Supplemented by reference TRBV7-2 and TRBJ1-3, the full variable domain reads GAGVSQSPSNKVTEKGKDVELRCDPISGHTALYWYRQSLGQGLEFLIYFQGNSAPDKSGLPSDRFSAERTGGSVSTLTIQRTQQEDSAVYLCASSPQGGNTIYFGEGSWLTVV.

The chain employs TRBV18 and TRBJ1-5; 10 bases align to TRBD1. Germline lookup yields CDR1 KGHSH and CDR2 LQKENI. J was trimmed by 2 bases and V by 3 bases; bases with no gene match: 4. The CDR3 runs 16 residues. The DNA of the CDR3 is TGTGCCAGCTCACCGCCCGGGACAGGGGGCAATCAGCCCCAGCATTTT. This codes for CASSPPGTGGNQPQHF.

The chain joins TRBV30 to TRBJ2-5, with 9 positions matching TRBD2. V shed 5 bases, J shed 4 bases, and the junction held 5 bases outside the gene matches. Per the germline V gene, CDR1 is GTSNPN and CDR2 is SVGIG (reference sequence). The CDR3 loop spans 13 amino acids. The CDR3 is CAWGGLAGETQYF. CDR3 DNA sequence: TGTGCCTGGGGGGGACTAGCCGGAGAGACCCAGTACTTC.

The chain joins TRBV7-2 to TRBJ2-1; D possibly corresponds to TRBD1 (6 bases). Germline V CDR1 and CDR2: SGHTA, FQGNSA. V lost 5 bases to trimming and J lost 2 bases, with 19 bases between them. The CDR3 contains 17 residues. The CDR3 sequence: CASSRGSGVGPYNEQFF. CDR3 DNA sequence: TGTGCCAGCAGCCGGGGATCAGGGGTCGGGCCCTACAATGAGCAGTTCTTC. The variable domain in full, completed from reference TRBV7-2 and TRBJ2-1, reads GAGVSQSPSNKVTEKGKDVELRCDPISGHTALYWYRQSLGQGLEFLIYFQGNSAPDKSGLPSDRFSAERTGGSVSTLTIQRTQQEDSAVYLCASSRGSGVGPYNEQFFGPGTRLTVL.

This clone was counted only a few times. This chain links TRBV30 with TRBJ1-5, with a possible D match to TRBD1 (5 bases). V lost 2 bases and J 4 bases, leaving 9 bases between the germline ends. The CDR3 consists of 13 residues. Germline CDR1 GTSNPN, CDR2 SVGIG (reference sequence). CDR3 residues: CAWSKTANQPQHF. The CDR3 nucleotides read TGTGCCTGGAGTAAGACAGCGAATCAGCCCCAGCATTTT. The whole variable domain, remainder taken from reference TRBV30 and TRBJ1-5, is SQTIHQWPATLVQPVGSPLSLECTVEGTSNPNLYWYRQAAGRGLQLLFYSVGIGQISSEVPQNLSASRPQDRQFILSSKKLLLSDSGFYLCAWSKTANQPQHFGDGTRLSIL.

CDR3 sequence (DNA): TGTGCCAGCAGTTTATACACCCTCAGCAATCAGCCCCAGCATTTT. As protein: CASSLYTLSNQPQHF. V gene TRBV28 combines with J gene TRBJ1-5; D remains unclear. CDR1 and CDR2 (germline): MDHEN, SYDVKM. V shed 1 base and J shed 1 base, with 8 bases lying between them. The CDR3 totals 15 residues.

CDR3 protein: CASSATSGVYNEQFF. Here the CDR3 DNA reads TGTGCCAGCAGCGCTACTAGCGGGGTGTACAATGAGCAGTTCTTC. The V and J genes are TRBV13 and TRBJ2-1, with TRBD2 matching 10 bases. The CDR3 sequence is 15 residues long. The germline V gene encodes CDR1 PRHDT and CDR2 FYEKMQ (reference sequence). V gave up 5 bases and J gave up 4 bases; unmatched junction bases: 5.

There are a few counts of this clone. CDR3 DNA sequence: TGTGCCAGCAGCTTGGGTGGGGGCATGGGCAATCAGCCCCAGCATTTT. Its protein product is CASSLGGGMGNQPQHF. This chain joins TRBV5-4 and TRBJ1-5; a weak D match, TRBD1 (6 bases). Germline CDR1 and CDR2: SGHNT and YYREEE (reference sequence). The CDR3 extends over 16 amino acids. The V and J ends lost 0 bases and 2 bases respectively, with 12 bases between them.

The chain couples TRBV7-6 to TRBJ2-7, with D possibly TRBD1 on 8 matching bases. V was trimmed by 1 base and J by 7 bases, leaving 20 bases between them. This CDR3 spans 16 amino acids. CDR1 and CDR2 (germline): SGHVS, FNYEAQ. CDR3 residues: CASSLGGGRGLEEQYF. In nucleotides, the CDR3 is TGTGCCAGCAGCTTAGGCGGGGGCAGGGGGCTAGAAGAGCAGTACTTC.

V gene TRBV5-4 combines with J gene TRBJ2-1; D not certain. Germline CDR1 SGHNT, CDR2 YYREEE (reference sequence). The CDR3 extends over 15 amino acids. Between the trimmed V and J ends, which lost 4 bases and 0 bases, there was a span of 11 bases. In nucleotides, the CDR3 is TGTGCCAGCAGCCCCGACTCGAACTCCTACAATGAGCAGTTCTTC. Translated, it gives CASSPDSNSYNEQFF.

This clone was counted a single time. The rearrangement links TRBV5-6 to TRBJ1-1; possibly TRBD1 for D (6 bases). CDR3 length: 15 residues. Trimming took 4 bases from V and 4 from J, leaving 17 bases between them. The germline gives CDR1 SGHDT, CDR2 YYEEEE. CDR3 protein: CASSERGGIATEAFF. For the CDR3, the DNA is TGTGCCAGCAGCGAAAGAGGGGGAATCGCCACTGAAGCTTTCTTT.

CDR3 nucleotide sequence: TGTGCCAGCAGCCTAACGTCGAACACTGAAGCTTTCTTT. It specifies CASSLTSNTEAFF. This chain connects TRBV11-3 to TRBJ1-1, with D hard to call. Germline lookup yields CDR1 SGHNT and CDR2 YENEEA. CDR3 length equals 13 residues. Trimming took off 5 bases at V and 1 base at J, with 8 bases between the two ends.

J is TRBJ1-6 and V is TRBV19, with TRBD1 matching 7 bases. With V trimmed by 5 bases and J by 6 bases, 7 bases remained unmatched. The germline V gene has CDR1 LNHDA and CDR2 SQIVND (reference sequence). CDR3 length equals 15 residues. In DNA form, the CDR3 reads TGTGCCAGTAGTCTCCGACAGGGTCTTAATTCACCCCTCCACTTT. It is translated as CASSLRQGLNSPLHF. Based on the CDR3 plus reference TRBV19 and TRBJ1-6, the full variable domain is DGGITQSPKYLFRKEGQNVTLSCEQNLNHDAMYWYRQDPGQGLRLIYYSQIVNDFQKGDIAEGYSVSREKKESFPLTVTSAQKNPTAFYLCASSLRQGLNSPLHFGNGTRLTVT.

This chain uses TRBV11-2 with TRBJ1-1; a possible D gene is TRBD1 (5 bases). CDR3 length: 15 amino acids. Germline V gives CDR1 SGHAT, CDR2 FQNNGV. Trimming cost V 3 bases and J 0 bases, with 11 bases left between them. DNA for the CDR3: TGTGCCAGCAGCTTTGGGGGGAACTTGAACACTGAAGCTTTCTTT. Its translation: CASSFGGNLNTEAFF.

This chain connects TRBV20-1 to TRBJ2-5; tentative D call: TRBD1 (5 bases). The end of the DNA is better explained by TRBJ2-7, so the J call may be wrong. Per the germline V gene, CDR1 is DFQATT and CDR2 is SNEGSKA (reference sequence). The CDR3 spans 11 residues. This CDR3 is CSARPGNEQYF. In DNA, the CDR3 is TGCAGTGCTAGGCCAGGGAACGAGCAGTACTTC.

The V gene is TRBV12-5, the J gene TRBJ1-1; 8 nucleotides line up with TRBD1. J was trimmed by 0 bases and V by 1 base; bases with no gene match: 7. Germline V gene sequence: CDR1 LGHNT, CDR2 FRNRAP. The CDR3 extends over 17 amino acids. CDR3 in DNA: TGTGCTAGTGGTTTGGATCGGACAGGGATCATGAACACTGAAGCTTTCTTT. Translated, it gives CASGLDRTGIMNTEAFF.

Note on this clone: This specimen includes other DNA sequences encoding the same CDR3. The rearrangement joins TRBV27 to TRBJ2-7; TRBD1 might be the D (6 bases). This CDR3 is 14 amino acids long. CDR1 and CDR2 (germline): MNHEY, SMNVEV (reference sequence). V lost 3 bases to trimming and J lost 3 bases, with 12 bases between them. The CDR3: CASSLKYRDYEQYF. The CDR3 nucleotides are TGTGCCAGCAGTTTGAAGTACAGGGACTACGAGCAGTACTTC.

This clone was counted a few times. One junction end does not reproduce the germline sequence, and a read error may be involved. The V call is TRBV5-1, the J call TRBJ1-6; a possible D gene is TRBD1 (6 bases). Germline CDR1 SGHRS, CDR2 YFSETQ. The CDR3 runs 16 residues. The CDR3 nucleotides read TGCGCCAGCAGTTTGGACATAACAGGGACCTATTCACCCCTCCACTTT. As protein: CASSLDITGTYSPLHF.

V usage is TRBV15 and J usage is TRBJ1-1; D is possibly TRBD1 (5 bases). Trimming stripped 0 bases from V and 1 base from J, with 9 bases between. CDR3 length: 15 amino acids. The germline V gene has CDR1 LNHNV and CDR2 YYDKDF (reference sequence). The CDR3 here is CATSREITGNTEAFF. The DNA for the CDR3 is TGTGCCACCAGCAGAGAAATAACAGGGAACACTGAAGCTTTCTTT.

The V gene is TRBV5-1, the J gene TRBJ2-3, with 8 bases lining up with TRBD2. Germline V CDR1 and CDR2: SGHRS, YFSETQ. This CDR3 is 14 amino acids long. V shed 4 bases, J shed 2 bases, and the junction held 3 bases outside the gene matches. CDR3 DNA: TGCGCCAGCAGCCAAGCGGGGGCCACAGATACGCAGTATTTT. Protein product: CASSQAGATDTQYF. The full variable domain, its missing parts supplied by reference TRBV5-1 and TRBJ2-3, is KAGVTQTPRYLIKTRGQQVTLSCSPISGHRSVSWYQQTPGQGLQFLFEYFSETQRNKGNFPGRFSGRQFSNSRSEMNVSTLELGDSALYLCASSQAGATDTQYFGPGTRLTVL.

This clone showed up just a few times. The rearrangement uses TRBV15 and TRBJ2-3; maybe TRBD2 (7 bases). The CDR3 spans 16 residues. V was clipped by 6 bases and J by 1 base, with 17 bases between them. Germline V CDR1 and CDR2: LNHNV, YYDKDF (reference sequence). The CDR3, as DNA: TGTGCCACCAGAGCGATCACGGGGGGCGGCACAGATACGCAGTATTTT. Protein: CATRAITGGGTDTQYF.